Here is one T cell receptor (beta chain) with its context. The antigen is unknown. This sample was included in a study of T cell responses to AZD1222 COVID-19 vaccine. Study-wide results and limits: There were mostly white British donors and more females than males, and clonal diversity was possibly underestimated.

Sequenced by immunoSEQ multiplex PCR; TCRdb stores in-frame clones only, minus some. In the table there are some 130,000 clones, about nine tenths of which are singletons. This receptor was identified in an adult in good health. The starting material was peripheral blood, obtained on day 0 of AZD1222 vaccination.

The CDR3 DNA reads TGCAGTGCTAGTCCGGACAGGGATAGCAATCAGCCCCAGCATTTT. This gives the protein CSASPDRDSNQPQHF. J is TRBJ1-5 and V is TRBV20-1; TRBD1 aligns across 8 bases. J lost 0 bases, V lost 3 bases, and 4 bases had no gene match. The CDR3 runs 15 residues. The germline CDR1 and CDR2 sequences are DFQATT and SNEGSKA (reference sequence).